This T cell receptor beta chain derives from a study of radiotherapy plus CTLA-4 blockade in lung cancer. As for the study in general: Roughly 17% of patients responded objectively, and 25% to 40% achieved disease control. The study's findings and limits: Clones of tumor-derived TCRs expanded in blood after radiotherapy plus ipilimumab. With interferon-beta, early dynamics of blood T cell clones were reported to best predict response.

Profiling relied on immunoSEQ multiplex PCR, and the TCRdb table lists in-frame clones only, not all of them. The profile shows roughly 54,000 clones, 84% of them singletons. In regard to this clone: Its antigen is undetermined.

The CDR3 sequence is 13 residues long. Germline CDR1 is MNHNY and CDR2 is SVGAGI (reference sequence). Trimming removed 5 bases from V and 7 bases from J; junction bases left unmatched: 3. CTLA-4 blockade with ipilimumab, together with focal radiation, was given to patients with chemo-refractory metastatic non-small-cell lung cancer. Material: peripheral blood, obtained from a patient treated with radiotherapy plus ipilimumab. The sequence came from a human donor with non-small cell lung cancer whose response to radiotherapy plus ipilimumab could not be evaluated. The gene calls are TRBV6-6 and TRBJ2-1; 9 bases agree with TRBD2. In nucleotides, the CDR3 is TGTGCCAGCAGTCGGACTAGCGTAAATGAGCAGTTCTTC. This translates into CASSRTSVNEQFF.